The rows below give T cell receptor beta chains drawn from one sample of a study of blood T cell repertoires in COVID-19. This table comes from immunoSEQ multiplex PCR, and its TCRdb copy is limited to in-frame clones, with some not included. The sample has about 280,000 clones, 87% seen once; the top ten hold under 7%. Material: PBMCs or T cells enriched from blood (not recorded which). The receptor set was obtained from a middle-aged woman who had recovered from COVID-19. The CDR3 runs from the conserved cysteine through the conserved F or W.

>TRBV5-6|TRBJ2-2
CASSSIRERAGELFF
>TRBV13|TRBJ2-3
CATSETSQGVQRTDTQYF
>TRBV6-5|TRBJ2-7
CASRFDSSLYEQYF
>TRBV7-3|TRBJ2-1
CASSYTGGAGQFF
>TRBV10-2|TRBJ2-7
CASSESRAGVYEQYF
>TRBV11-2|TRBJ2-7
CASSLGFHGAYEQYF
>TRBV24-1|TRBJ2-7
CATSDFGQGKYEQYF
>TRBV27|TRBJ2-2
CASSSYRGAGELFF
>TRBV18|TRBJ2-3
CASSPTTADTQYF
>TRBV30|TRBJ2-3
CAWSRLATDTQYF
>TRBV6-1|TRBJ1-4
CASSEMAPFEKLFF
>TRBV27|TRBJ2-4
CASSLSGRGHIQYF
>TRBV30|TRBJ1-2
CAWSDGDLYGYTF
>TRBV6-5|TRBJ1-3
CASSYTGAHSGNTIYF
>TRBV27|TRBJ2-7
CASSRGDTYEQYF
>TRBV20-1|TRBJ2-1
CSASNSAYNEQFF
>TRBV16|TRBJ1-2
CASSPGYYGYTF
>TRBV4-3|TRBJ1-4
CASSLGTGRGFGEKLFF
>TRBV18|TRBJ2-7
CASSRQAQGHLSSYEQYF
>TRBV5-8|TRBJ2-7
CASSSNHQVVEQYF
>TRBV28|TRBJ2-4
CASSLFAAGGRNIQYF
>TRBV7-2|TRBJ2-3
CASSPLAGDGTDTQYF
>TRBV5-3|TRBJ1-5
CARSPGTVRNQPQHF
>TRBV19|TRBJ2-1
CASKNSGSWNEQFF
>TRBV19|TRBJ1-5
CASSTQGKVNQPQHF
>TRBV24-1|TRBJ1-2
CATSNTAQGDGYTF
>TRBV18|TRBJ2-4
CASSLLVGGIAKNIQYF
>TRBV28|TRBJ1-1
CASNPARMFTEAFF
>TRBV27|TRBJ2-5
CASHGRRGSTQYF
>TRBV29-1|TRBJ1-2
CSVEASRGGYTF
>TRBV28|TRBJ2-7
CASSSGSYEQYF
>TRBV5-1|TRBJ2-3
CASSSNTGSRVDTQYF
>TRBV4-2|TRBJ1-6
CASSRQGASPLHF
>TRBV4-3|TRBJ2-1
CASSQDGQRHSYNEQFF
>TRBV7-6|TRBJ1-5
CASSLAPGGGGQPQHF
>TRBV27|TRBJ2-1
CASSSLTASSYNEQFF
>TRBV27|TRBJ2-7
CASSLDSAYEQYF
>TRBV3-1/TRBV3-2|TRBJ2-7
CASSQEGTVSYEQYF
>TRBV5-1|TRBJ2-1
CASSSSSGRAGNEQFF
>TRBV7-2|TRBJ2-1
CASRPSGSTYNEQFF
>TRBV5-4|TRBJ2-3
CASSPGLAGVFQDTQYF
>TRBV27|TRBJ2-2
CASSSSPVLAGVRSAGELFF
>TRBV7-2|TRBJ2-1
CASTHSGQTYNEQFF
>TRBV28|TRBJ2-3
CASNRLGGLEGDTQYF
>TRBV7-9|TRBJ1-1
CASSEPRDTEAFF
>TRBV28|TRBJ1-2
CASSQGQFYGYTF
>TRBV4-3|TRBJ1-4
CASSHVQGARSEKLFF
>TRBV28|TRBJ1-5
CASSLSGQGGQPQHF
>TRBV28|TRBJ2-1
CASSLSSTRLTNNEQFF
>TRBV27|TRBJ1-5
CASSLAGGSNQPQHF
>TRBV27|TRBJ1-3
CASSEGHPSSGNTIYF
>TRBV7-7|TRBJ2-1
CASSPLAGEYNEQFF
>TRBV12-3/TRBV12-4|TRBJ1-2
CASSYSSNYGYTF
>TRBV7-2|TRBJ2-1
CASSLASPGGLPHEQFF
>TRBV5-1|TRBJ2-1
CASSPSVGGKNEQFF